The 8 T cell receptor beta chains listed next were all sequenced from one sample in a study of shared clonotypes between healthy human individuals. The assay was immunoSEQ multiplex PCR, and TCRdb's table has in-frame clones only and misses some. The profile shows about 1.5 million clones, about 96% of them singletons. The sample consisted of naive CD4+ T cells sorted from blood. The sample's subset: CD45RA+ positively selected. The receptor source for this set is a young man in good health.

The V call is TRBV16, the J call TRBJ1-3; tentatively, D is TRBD1 (5 bases). The CDR3 covers 15 residues. The germline CDR1 and CDR2 sequences are KGHSY and FQNENV. V shed 3 bases and J shed 2 bases, with 11 bases lying between them. The CDR3 sequence is CASSQWGITGNTIYF. The CDR3 DNA reads as TGTGCCAGCAGCCAGTGGGGGATTACTGGAAACACCATATATTTT.

The chain joins TRBV29-1 to TRBJ2-7; possible D gene TRBD1, 5 bases. V dropped 6 bases and J dropped 2 bases, with 11 bases sitting between them. CDR1 and CDR2 from the germline V gene are SQVTM and ANQGSEA. The length of the CDR3 is 12 residues. For the CDR3, the DNA is TGCAGCGTGAGAGCAGGGACCTACGAGCAGTACTTC. Translation: CSVRAGTYEQYF.

The J gene is TRBJ2-6, the V gene TRBV29-1, with TRBD2 as a possible D gene (6 bases). Germline CDR1 and CDR2: SQVTM and ANQGSEA. This CDR3 comprises 16 residues. The germline V and J ends were trimmed by 7 bases and 4 bases, with 20 bases remaining between them. CDR3 nucleotide sequence: TGCAGCGCCCTGGGGGGTCTCCGGACCGGGGCCAACGTCCTGACTTTC. It is translated as CSALGGLRTGANVLTF. The variable domain in full, with the rest retrieved from reference TRBV29-1 and TRBJ2-6, is SAVISQKPSRDICQRGTSLTIQCQVDSQVTMMFWYRQQPGQSLTLIATANQGSEATYESGFVIDKFPISRPNLTFSTLTVSNMSPEDSSIYLCSALGGLRTGANVLTFGAGSRLTVL.

The V call is TRBV19, the J call TRBJ1-2; D gene unclear. With 7 bases removed from V and 3 bases from J, the gap between germline ends came to 24 bases. This CDR3 has 17 amino acids. From germline, CDR1 is LNHDA and CDR2 SQIVND (reference sequence). The CDR3 spells CASTPGSGTGLYYGYTF. CDR3 in DNA: TGTGCCAGTACCCCGGGGAGCGGCACGGGTTTGTACTATGGCTACACCTTC. The full variable domain, rest sourced from reference TRBV19 and TRBJ1-2, is DGGITQSPKYLFRKEGQNVTLSCEQNLNHDAMYWYRQDPGQGLRLIYYSQIVNDFQKGDIAEGYSVSREKKESFPLTVTSAQKNPTAFYLCASTPGSGTGLYYGYTFGSGTRLTVV.

The gene calls are TRBV29-1 and TRBJ2-5; D is perhaps TRBD2 (5 bases). CDR1 is SQVTM, CDR2 ANQGSEA, per germline. The CDR3 runs to 14 residues. The V gene lost 6 bases and the J gene lost 1 base, with 15 bases spanning the gap. CDR3 protein: CSVSPGSAQETQYF. CDR3 sequence (DNA): TGCAGCGTGAGCCCGGGGAGCGCCCAAGAGACCCAGTACTTC.

The CDR3 nucleotides read TGTGCCAGCACGCCGGGAGGGACTAGCGGCCCCCATGAGCAGTTCTTC. Translating it yields CASTPGGTSGPHEQFF. The chain carries TRBV2 and TRBJ2-1; 11 bases are shared with TRBD2. From germline, CDR1 is SNHLY and CDR2 FYNNEI. Germline trimming cut 7 bases from V and 8 bases from J; bases unmatched to any gene: 13. The CDR3 spans 16 residues.

This clone was observed once. The genes are TRBV27 and TRBJ1-4; the D gene is possibly TRBD1 (5 bases). Looked up from germline, CDR1 is MNHEY and CDR2 is SMNVEV (reference sequence). Trimming left V 4 bases short and J 4 bases short, with 13 bases between. This CDR3 contains 15 residues. The CDR3 is CASSSTWGFNEKLFF. The CDR3 DNA sequence: TGTGCCAGCAGTTCGACCTGGGGGTTTAATGAAAAACTGTTTTTT. Based on the CDR3 plus reference TRBV27 and TRBJ1-4, the full variable domain is EAQVTQNPRYLITVTGKKLTVTCSQNMNHEYMSWYRQDPGLGLRQIYYSMNVEVTDKGDVPEGYKVSRKEKRNFPLILESPSPNQTSLYFCASSSTWGFNEKLFFGSGTQLSVL.

The chain combines TRBV10-2 with TRBJ1-1; D perhaps matches TRBD1 (5 bases). The CDR3 is 14 residues long. V lost 0 bases and J 1 base, leaving 6 bases between the germline ends. Germline-derived CDR1 and CDR2 are WSHSY and SAAADI. The DNA for the CDR3 is TGCGCCAGCAGTGAGTCGGGACCGAACACTGAAGCTTTCTTT. Amino acids: CASSESGPNTEAFF.